The T cell receptor beta chain described here comes from a study of blood T cell repertoires in COVID-19. Study as a whole: Collection of acute and convalescent COVID-19 samples took place in the United States, Italy and Spain. Nucleic acid was either cDNA or gDNA, and it came from T cells, B-cell-depleted T cells, or PBMCs.

With 2 bases clipped from V and 5 bases from J, the junction kept 8 bases outside the gene matches. The CDR3 is 15 residues long. The germline CDR1 and CDR2 sequences are ENHRY and SYGVKD. As processed by the authors: Amplified reference gene primers provided the basis for estimating nucleated cell counts. Profiling relied on immunoSEQ multiplex PCR, and the TCRdb table lists in-frame clones only, not all of them. From that table come the V and J calls and clone size; the DNA was used to work out D and trimming. Of 88,000 or so clones detected, roughly 90% appear once; the ten largest clones hold around 2.1%.

The clonotype was recovered from a man aged 50-60 years with acute or convalescent COVID-19. The chain has TRBV10-3 and TRBJ1-2, with TRBD1 matching 7 bases. Sequencing was performed on peripheral blood. CDR3 protein: CAISEDPGQLYGYTF. The CDR3 DNA reads TGTGCCATCAGTGAGGATCCGGGACAGCTATATGGCTACACCTTC.